This section outlines one TCR beta chain sequence together with its context. As yet, its antigen is unknown. The data derive from a study of T cell responses to AZD1222 COVID-19 vaccine. The study's findings and limits: Elevations in Spike-specific TCR breadth and depth followed administration of two AZD1222 doses. Unmutated regions of variants are reportedly targeted by nearly half of spike-specific TCRs. Baseline serostatus was positive in only a handful of AZD1222 recipients.

Only in-frame clones appear in the TCRdb table, and some are missing; sequencing was by immunoSEQ multiplex PCR. Among hundreds of thousands of clones listed, almost 95% were seen once. Second-dose schedules of about 4 or about 12 weeks were combined. Deletions cut 3 bases from V and 2 bases from J, with 18 bases between. Germline V gene data show CDR1 as LGHDT and CDR2 as YNNKEL (reference sequence). The CDR3 length is 17 residues. The TCR originated in an adult who received the AZD1222 COVID-19 vaccine. The chain joins TRBV3-1 (or the pseudogene TRBV3-2) to TRBJ2-3; tentative D call: TRBD2 (5 bases). The sample consisted of peripheral blood, taken 28 days after the second AZD1222 dose. The CDR3 bases are TGTGCCAGCAGCCAGGGAGAGGACCCCTTTACCACAGATACGCAGTATTTT. Translating it yields CASSQGEDPFTTDTQYF.